Listed here are 11 T cell receptor beta chains from one sample, sequenced in a study of T cells in Graves' hyperthyroidism and ophthalmopathy. Amplification targeted TCR beta CDR3 regions from RNA transcripts. TCR CDR3 underwent first-round RT-PCR with the HTBI primer set. TCRdb itself ran the multiplex PCR reads through MiXCR, one entry per CDR3 protein. The sample lists some 380,000 distinct CDR3 sequences, around an eighth seen once, with about a fifth in the top ten. Sequencing input: blood. The receptors here all came from a man younger than 40 with Graves' hyperthyroidism that later progressed to Graves' ophthalmopathy.

In this sample, this clonotype turned up many times. This chain uses TRBV11-2 with TRBJ2-2; 8 bases fit TRBD1. Germline V gives CDR1 SGHAT, CDR2 FQNNGV. The J segment lost 7 bases and the V segment lost 1 base, leaving 5 bases of the junction unmatched. This CDR3 spans 15 amino acids. CDR3 amino acids: CASSLGTGMYGELFF. CDR3 coding DNA: TGTGCCAGCAGCTTAGGGACAGGGATGTACGGGGAGCTGTTTTTT.

This clonotype was observed many times. The rearrangement links TRBV5-1 to TRBJ1-1; TRBD1 matches at 10 bases. This CDR3 spans 16 amino acids. Germline assignment: CDR1 SGHRS and CDR2 YFSETQ. The J segment lost 1 base and the V segment lost 3 bases, leaving 6 bases of the junction unmatched. The CDR3 bases are TGCGCCAGCAGCTACGGGACAGGGGCCGAGAACACTGAAGCTTTCTTT. Encoded protein: CASSYGTGAENTEAFF. Filled out from reference TRBV5-1 and TRBJ1-1, the complete variable domain reads KAGVTQTPRYLIKTRGQQVTLSCSPISGHRSVSWYQQTPGQGLQFLFEYFSETQRNKGNFPGRFSGRQFSNSRSEMNVSTLELGDSALYLCASSYGTGAENTEAFFGQGTRLTVV.

This clonotype was picked up many times. V and J are TRBV28 and TRBJ1-5; TRBD1 matches at 7 bases. Germline CDR1 and CDR2: MDHEN and SYDVKM. The CDR3 is 15 amino acids. Trimming took 6 bases from V and 2 from J; bases not matched to a gene: 7. The chain's CDR3 is CASRKTGYGNQPQHF. The CDR3 bases are TGTGCCAGCAGAAAGACAGGGTATGGCAATCAGCCCCAGCATTTT.

This clonotype was detected a few times. The rearrangement joins TRBV4-1 to TRBJ2-7, with a tentative D call TRBD1 (5 bases). V was pared by 0 bases and J by 6 bases, with 18 bases between. From germline, CDR1 is MGHRA and CDR2 YSYEKL. CDR3 length: 16 residues. The CDR3 loop is CASSQDVRQGGAEQYF. CDR3 nucleotides: TGCGCCAGCAGCCAAGATGTTAGGCAGGGTGGTGCCGAGCAGTACTTC.

There are many counts of this clonotype. This rearrangement joins TRBV6-1 to TRBJ1-2; D not resolved. Trimming left V 6 bases short and J 5 bases short, with 13 bases between. The CDR3 is 13 residues long. Looked up from germline, CDR1 is MNHNS and CDR2 is SASEGT. In DNA form, the CDR3 reads TGTGCCAGCAGCCATACATACGCTTATGGCTACACCTTC. Translated, it gives CASSHTYAYGYTF.

A single count supports this clonotype. The chain combines TRBV18 with TRBJ2-2; tentative D call: TRBD2 (5 bases). V dropped 3 bases and J dropped 4 bases, with 12 bases sitting between them. The germline V gene has CDR1 KGHSH and CDR2 LQKENI. This CDR3 region has 15 residues. In nucleotides, the CDR3 is TGTGCCAGCTCACCGTCGGCCGGGGTCACCGGGGAGCTGTTTTTT. It codes for CASSPSAGVTGELFF.

A note on this clonotype: At one of its ends the junction is not consistent with the germline gene, which may arise from a read error. J is TRBJ1-3 and V is TRBV7-7; no reliable D call. Germline V gives CDR1 SSHAT, CDR2 FNYEAQ (reference sequence). This CDR3 comprises 18 residues. The CDR3 DNA is TGTGCTAGCAGCTTAGTGGCGCGAGGGTTTAGCTCTGGAAACACCATATATTTT. Amino acid sequence: CASSLVARGFSSGNTIYF.

This clonotype came up a few times. This chain joins TRBV6-6 and TRBJ2-7; 8 nucleotides align to TRBD1. This CDR3 is 17 amino acids long. Trimming cost V 2 bases and J 0 bases; bases outside gene matches: 9. Germline V CDR1 and CDR2: MNHNY, SVGAGI (reference sequence). CDR3 in amino acids: CASSYGTGSLGSYEQYF. CDR3 bases: TGTGCCAGCAGTTACGGGACAGGTTCTTTGGGCTCCTACGAGCAGTACTTC.

The CDR3: CASSSTGTGYRKLFF. The CDR3, as DNA: TGTGCCAGCAGTTCAACCGGGACAGGGTATAGAAAACTGTTTTTT. V gene TRBV28 combines with J gene TRBJ1-4; TRBD1 aligns across 9 bases. The germline V gene has CDR1 MDHEN and CDR2 SYDVKM. The J segment lost 10 bases and the V segment lost 4 bases, leaving 10 bases of the junction unmatched. The CDR3 sequence is 15 residues long.

This CDR3 reads CASSLRTATYEQYF. Here the CDR3 DNA reads TGCGCCAGCAGCTTGCGGACAGCTACCTACGAGCAGTACTTC. The rearrangement links TRBV5-1 to TRBJ2-7; tentatively, D is TRBD1 (6 bases). CDR3 length: 14 amino acids. Germline CDR1 reads SGHRS; CDR2 reads YFSETQ. V lost 1 base and J 2 bases, leaving 10 bases between the germline ends.

There are many counts of this clonotype. This chain links TRBV6-1 with TRBJ2-7; D is uncertain. The CDR3 is 14 residues long. Between the trimmed V and J ends, which lost 7 bases and 4 bases, there was a span of 17 bases. Germline CDR1 MNHNS, CDR2 SASEGT. The CDR3: CASIPTRSLYEQYF. In DNA form, the CDR3 reads TGTGCCAGCATCCCGACAAGATCCTTATACGAGCAGTACTTC.